This T cell receptor (beta chain) came from a study of T-cell memory formation after mild COVID-19 (dated by TCRdb to about 2021). The study in broad terms: Most TCR sequence clusters were specific to one of the two donors. T-cell clones expanding and contracting after mild COVID-19 in a couple of donors were tracked by longitudinal TCRalpha and TCRbeta repertoire sequencing. The cohort was made up of two young adult volunteers, one female and one male, who were previously healthy. Overall study outcomes, separate from this receptor: Contracting CD4+ clones were located mainly in the CM and EM memory subsets, whereas CD8+ clones were found to be enriched in EMRA. From day 15 to 85, contracting clones showed balanced CD4/CD8 phenotypes, whereas a second wave of clones that expanded from day 15 to 37 leaned towards CD4+. SARS-CoV-2 specificity was not confirmed for the second-wave clones peaking on day 37. Some responding clones were found in pre-infection memory, which suggests that pre-existing cross-reactive memory T cells took part in the SARS-CoV-2 response. Only a couple of mild cases were covered by the study, and larger cohorts that include severe cases with pre-infection samples were considered necessary.

According to the germline V gene (reference sequence), CDR1 reads SEHNR and CDR2 reads FQNEAQ. Between the V and J ends, shortened by 7 bases and 6 bases respectively, the junction contains 10 bases. From cysteine to phenylalanine, the CDR3 is 12 amino acids long. The DNA shown is the 36-base CDR3, in frame from base 1. Concerning this clonotype: The target of this receptor is not known. No quality values exist for individual bases; no much larger clone is one base distant.

PBMCs were isolated by Ficoll-Paque density gradient centrifugation. These reads were obtained on an Illumina NovaSeq 6000. TCRalpha and TCRbeta cDNA libraries were constructed by 5'RACE with constant-segment primers, with sample barcodes and unique molecular identifiers being introduced. Trizol reagent was used to extract RNA from every sample. The libraries were amplified in two PCR steps, and the second step added a second sample barcode and Illumina TruSeq adapters. The libraries were sequenced on an Illumina NovaSeq using 2 x 150 bp paired-end reads. Per the authors' processing: Demultiplexing of reads and collapsing into UMI-guided consensus sequences were performed with migec v1.2.7. Using mixcr v2.1.11, the UMI consensuses were aligned to TRA and TRB V and J templates and assembled into clonotypes. Clonotypes were classified as expanded or contracted when called significant by both edgeR and NoisET, with noise models trained on biological replicates. For edgeR calls, the cutoffs were a false discovery rate-adjusted p below 0.01 and a log2 fold-change threshold of 1. As an exploratory analysis of dynamics, max-normalized trajectories of the 1000 most abundant clonotypes were examined with PCA combined with hierarchical clustering. Separately sequenced CD4+ and CD8+ repertoires were used to assign the CD4 or CD8 phenotype of responding clones. In-frame beta chains were kept once TCRdb had trimmed the public reads at Q25 with fastp and called clones with MiXCR. Here each entry gathers all rows of one CDR3 protein and keeps the most common genes and DNA. The authors' filters were not applied to this entry. The sample table contains around 190,000 distinct CDR3 sequences; only one count was recorded for around 18% of them. The top ten clonotypes cover approximately 4% of the sample.

This receptor was obtained from a man between 18 and 29 years old who had mild COVID-19 (a few samples of this study predate the infection). The sample titles of this study are shuffled in the database, so cell type and time point are left out; the donor was told from shared clones. The material sequenced was PBMCs or a T cell subset sorted from them (not recorded which). The rearranged chain carries TRBV7-9 and TRBJ2-1, with TRBD2 perhaps the D gene, on 5 matching bases. The nucleotide sequence reads as follows: TGTGCCAGCAAAAGGGAGAGCAATGAGCAGTTCTTC. Its protein is CASKRESNEQFF. Supplemented by the reference TRBV7-9 and TRBJ2-1 proteins around the CDR3, the complete variable domain is DTGVSQNPRHKITKRGQNVTFRCDPISEHNRLYWYRQTLGQGPEFLTYFQNEAQLEKSRLLSDRFSAERPKGSFSTLEIQRTEQGDSAMYLCASKRESNEQFFGPGTRLTVL.